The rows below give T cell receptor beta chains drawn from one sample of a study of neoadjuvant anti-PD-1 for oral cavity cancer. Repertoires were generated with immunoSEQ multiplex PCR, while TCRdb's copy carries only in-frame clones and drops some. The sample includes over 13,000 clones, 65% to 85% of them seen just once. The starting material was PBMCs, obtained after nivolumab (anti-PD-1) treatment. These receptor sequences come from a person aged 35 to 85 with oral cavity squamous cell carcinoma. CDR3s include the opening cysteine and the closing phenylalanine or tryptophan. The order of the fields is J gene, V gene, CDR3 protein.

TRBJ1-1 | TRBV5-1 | CASSIQGRRTEAFF
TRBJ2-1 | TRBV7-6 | CASSSLEVGEQFF
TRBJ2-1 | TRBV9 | CASSPGGQTNPPYNEQFF
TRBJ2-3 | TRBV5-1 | CASSSGVTDTQYF
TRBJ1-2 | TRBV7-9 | CASSSRTDGYTF
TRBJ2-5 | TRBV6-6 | CASNPPGFSGRATQYF
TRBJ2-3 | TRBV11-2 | CASSLVRDRQYF
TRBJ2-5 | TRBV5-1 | CASKTGIETQYF
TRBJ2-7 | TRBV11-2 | CASSSPRGTKGSYEQYF
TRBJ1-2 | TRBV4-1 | CASSQPSAGGYGYTF
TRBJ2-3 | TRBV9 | CASSSDGGGTDTQYF
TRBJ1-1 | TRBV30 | CAWSVGGTRAEAFF
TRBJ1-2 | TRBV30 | CAWRLGVYGYTF
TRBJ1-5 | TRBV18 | CASSPPVRLRGQPQHF
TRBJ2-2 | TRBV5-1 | CASSLLLEGTGELFF
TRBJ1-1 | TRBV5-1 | CASSSLMGDYTEAFF
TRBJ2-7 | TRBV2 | CASRTSALSYEQYF
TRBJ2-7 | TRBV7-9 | CASSLVAGKSYEQYF
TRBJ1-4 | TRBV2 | CASSRTVNEKLFF
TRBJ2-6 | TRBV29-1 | CSVVVESGANVLTF
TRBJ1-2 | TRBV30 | CAWRKGGYTF
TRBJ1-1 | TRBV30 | CACSGAPTEAFF
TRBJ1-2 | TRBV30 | CAWDRGRSNYGYTF
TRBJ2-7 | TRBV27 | CASSLAGSYEQYF
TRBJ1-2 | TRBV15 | CATSRDMGASPYGYTF
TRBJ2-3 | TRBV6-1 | CASSEGLMVSTDTQYF
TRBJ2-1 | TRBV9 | CASSVGGQGAFGEQFF
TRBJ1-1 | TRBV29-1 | CSVEVTVEAFF
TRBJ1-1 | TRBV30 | CAWSGYPMNTEAFF
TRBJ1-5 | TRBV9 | CASSETGAYQPQHF
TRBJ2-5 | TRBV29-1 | CSVEGSSAFETQYF
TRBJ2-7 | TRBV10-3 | CAIKKSSESYEQYF
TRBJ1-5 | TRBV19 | CASSTWTGQPQHF
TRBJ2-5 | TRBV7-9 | CASSWGAGGRETQYF
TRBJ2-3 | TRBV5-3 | CARSWPGLAYFGQYF
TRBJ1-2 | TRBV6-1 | CASSERDRSRSYTF
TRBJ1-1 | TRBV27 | CASSLSGQAANTEAFF
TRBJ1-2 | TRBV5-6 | CASTLWGGYEGYGYTF
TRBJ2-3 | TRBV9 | CASSVGNSGADTQYF
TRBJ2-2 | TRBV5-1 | CASSLGAGTTAGGELFF
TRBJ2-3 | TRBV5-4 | CATTGSTDTQYF
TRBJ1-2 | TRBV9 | CASSSIQGLGYTF
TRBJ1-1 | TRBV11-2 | CASSLVAADNTEAFF
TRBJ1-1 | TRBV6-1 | CASSEALRGAIFTEAFF
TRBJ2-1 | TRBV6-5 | CASSYRPGGSHEQFF
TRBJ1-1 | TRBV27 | CASSLYRVNTEAFF
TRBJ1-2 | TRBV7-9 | CASSPQGGLRDGYTF
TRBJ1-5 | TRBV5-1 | CASSLGLEQPQHF
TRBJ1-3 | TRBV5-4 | CASRKGQGGNTIYF